These 17 T cell receptor beta chains originate from one sample sequenced in a study of T cells after yellow fever vaccination (dated by TCRdb to the late 2010s). Library creation used 5' RACE. Sequenced on an Illumina NovaSeq 6000. Using fastp trimming at Q25 and MiXCR clonotype assembly, TCRdb reanalyzed the public sequencing data and kept in-frame beta chains. One record per CDR3 amino acid sequence lists the most common genes and DNA. In this sample the table shows about 160,000 distinct CDR3 sequences, 9.3% of which occur a single time. Roughly 33% of the sample is in the top ten clones. This sample's treatment or condition label indicates: live attenuated yellow fever vaccine strain. Sequencing was performed on CD8+ T cells sorted from PBMCs, taken 45 days after the yellow fever booster vaccination. Every receptor here comes from a man younger than 35 who received the YFV17D yellow fever vaccine.

The V call is TRBV4-3, the J call TRBJ2-1, with D possibly matching TRBD2 (6 bases). V was clipped by 1 base and J by 2 bases, with 15 bases between them. This CDR3 contains 17 residues. Germline loops: CDR1 LGHNA, CDR2 YSLEER. CDR3 nucleotides: TGCGCCAGCAGCCAAGGGGGGAAGGGGAGGACCTACAATGAGCAGTTCTTC. It codes for CASSQGGKGRTYNEQFF.

This clonotype was recorded at least ten times. The chain combines TRBV4-1 with TRBJ2-3; D perhaps matches TRBD1 (6 bases). CDR3 size: 16 residues. Trimming took off 6 bases at V and 0 bases at J, with 16 bases between the two ends. The germline gives CDR1 MGHRA, CDR2 YSYEKL. CDR3 bases: TGCGCCAGCAGTTCGTCAGGGGTCCCTAGCACAGATACGCAGTATTTT. It specifies CASSSSGVPSTDTQYF.

This clonotype was recorded at least ten times. The V gene is TRBV5-5, the J gene TRBJ2-5; 8 bases agree with TRBD1. The CDR3 length is 16 residues. J gave up 5 bases and V 4 bases, and 13 bases lay outside the gene matches. Germline V gene sequence: CDR1 SGHKS, CDR2 YYEKEE (reference sequence). The CDR3 loop is CASSRDRSGPGETQYF. CDR3 nucleotides: TGTGCCAGCAGCCGGGACAGGTCAGGGCCAGGGGAGACCCAGTACTTC.

Only a few counts were recorded for this clonotype. The chain combines TRBV10-3 with TRBJ2-3; 10 positions match TRBD2. V shed 4 bases, J shed 2 bases, and the junction held 6 bases outside the gene matches. The CDR3 loop spans 16 amino acids. Germline loops: CDR1 ENHRY, CDR2 SYGVKD. CDR3 coding DNA: TGTGCCATCAGTGCCCTAGCGGGGGTGCTCACAGATACGCAGTATTTT. It codes for CAISALAGVLTDTQYF.

The CDR3 here is CSVVGGSSDEQYV. The CDR3 region has the DNA TGCAGCGTTGTGGGGGGTTCCAGTGACGAGCAGTACGTC. This sequence joins TRBV29-1 and TRBJ2-7, with a tentative D call TRBD2 (6 bases). Germline CDR1 SQVTM, CDR2 ANQGSEA. V was pared by 4 bases and J by 5 bases, with 15 bases between. The CDR3 has 13 amino acids.

This clonotype showed up just a few times. This chain uses TRBV29-1 with TRBJ1-1, with D possibly matching TRBD1 (5 bases). The CDR3 length is 12 residues. Germline V lookup: CDR1 SQVTM, CDR2 ANQGSEA. Trimming removed 6 bases at V and 4 bases at J, with 12 bases between. Written as DNA, the CDR3 is TGCAGCGTAAAGGGGCTAGGCACTGAAGCTTTCTTT. This gives the protein CSVKGLGTEAFF.

CDR3 DNA sequence: TGTGCCAGCAGCTTGGACGGTAGAGATACGCAGTATTTT. Translating it yields CASSLDGRDTQYF. The gene calls are TRBV7-2 and TRBJ2-3; unclear D gene. The CDR3 is 13 residues long. CDR1 and CDR2 (germline): SGHTA, FQGNSA. V lost 3 bases and J lost 5, with 9 bases in between.

This clonotype was detected a few times. V usage is TRBV3-1 and J usage is TRBJ2-2; D perhaps matches TRBD2 (6 bases). V lost 0 bases to trimming and J lost 3 bases, with 17 bases between them. Germline CDR1 and CDR2: LGHDT and YNNKEL (reference sequence). This CDR3 region has 18 residues. The CDR3 spells CASSQDHFRGGDTGELFF. In nucleotides, the CDR3 is TGTGCCAGCAGCCAAGATCATTTTCGAGGAGGGGACACCGGGGAGCTGTTTTTT.

This clonotype has just a few counts. This chain links TRBV4-1 with TRBJ1-5; a possible D gene is TRBD1 (6 bases). Per germline, CDR1 MGHRA and CDR2 YSYEKL. CDR3 length equals 15 residues. V gave up 1 base and J gave up 6 bases, with 13 bases separating them. CDR3 loop: CASSQGGGWGQPQHF. CDR3 DNA: TGCGCCAGCAGCCAAGGGGGGGGCTGGGGTCAGCCCCAGCATTTT.

This clonotype was counted at least ten times. The rearrangement links TRBV12-3 or TRBV12-4 to TRBJ2-3, with D possibly matching TRBD1 (6 bases). With 4 bases removed from V and 5 bases from J, the gap between germline ends came to 13 bases. The CDR3 sequence is 14 residues long. The CDR3 loop is CASSSWGRGDTQYF. The DNA of the CDR3 is TGTGCCAGCAGTTCTTGGGGGCGCGGAGATACGCAGTATTTT.

This clonotype was detected only a few times. The rearrangement joins TRBV20-1 to TRBJ2-1; 8 bases agree with TRBD1. V was clipped by 0 bases and J by 9 bases; unmatched bases: 13. This CDR3 has 16 residues. Germline V gives CDR1 DFQATT, CDR2 SNEGSKA (reference sequence). The CDR3 DNA sequence: TGCAGTGCTAGAGATAGGCAGGGGGCGTTTATGGGTGAGCAGTTCTTC. This codes for CSARDRQGAFMGEQFF.

The genes are TRBV11-2 and TRBJ1-6; no clear D. V lost 0 bases to trimming and J lost 2 bases, with 11 bases between them. The CDR3 extends over 17 amino acids. Per germline, CDR1 SGHAT and CDR2 FQNNGV. CDR3 amino acids: CASSLDLPGAYNSPLHF. CDR3 coding DNA: TGTGCCAGCAGCTTAGATTTACCCGGAGCCTATAATTCACCCCTCCACTTT.

The chain carries TRBV9 and TRBJ2-2; D could derive from TRBD1 or TRBD2 (5 bases each). The V gene's germline CDR1 is SGDLS and CDR2 YYNGEE. The CDR3 sequence is 15 residues long. Between the trimmed V and J ends, which lost 4 bases and 4 bases, there was a span of 14 bases. CDR3 residues: CASSPRDRRTGELFF. In nucleotides, the CDR3 is TGTGCCAGCAGCCCCAGGGACCGGCGCACCGGGGAGCTGTTTTTT. Full variable domain (missing parts from reference TRBV9 and TRBJ2-2): DSGVTQTPKHLITATGQRVTLRCSPRSGDLSVYWYQQSLDQGLQFLIQYYNGEERAKGNILERFSAQQFPDLHSELNLSSLELGDSALYFCASSPRDRRTGELFFGEGSRLTVL.

This chain connects TRBV7-9 to TRBJ2-7; tentative D call: TRBD2 (5 bases). The V gene lost 3 bases and the J gene lost 2 bases, with 11 bases spanning the gap. CDR3 size: 14 residues. Germline V gene data show CDR1 as SEHNR and CDR2 as FQNEAQ (reference sequence). The CDR3 loop reads CASSFPRETYEQYF. The CDR3 nucleotides are TGTGCCAGCAGCTTTCCCCGGGAAACCTACGAGCAGTACTTC.

In this sample, this clonotype turned up a few times. The chain joins TRBV4-1 to TRBJ1-1; D not certain. Trimming took off 1 base at V and 5 bases at J, with 11 bases between the two ends. The CDR3 has 14 residues. Looked up from germline, CDR1 is MGHRA and CDR2 is YSYEKL. The CDR3 loop reads CASSQVGRTTEAFF. The CDR3 DNA is TGCGCCAGCAGCCAAGTGGGGAGAACGACTGAAGCTTTCTTT.

Only a few counts were recorded for this clonotype. The rearrangement uses TRBV7-2 and TRBJ2-2; tentatively, D is TRBD2 (6 bases). The CDR3 loop spans 13 amino acids. The ends were cut back, 1 base at V and 9 bases at J, with 9 bases in the middle. Germline V gene data show CDR1 as SGHTA and CDR2 as FQGNSA. The CDR3, as DNA: TGTGCCAGCAGCTTAGGCGGGGACCGGGAGCTGTTTTTT. The encoded protein is CASSLGGDRELFF.

The chain links TRBV2 to TRBJ2-2; either TRBD1 or TRBD2 may fit D (5 bases each). This CDR3 spans 15 amino acids. The germline V gene encodes CDR1 SNHLY and CDR2 FYNNEI. Trimming took 4 bases from V and 2 from J, leaving 11 bases between them. Here the CDR3 DNA reads TGTGCCAGCAGTGCACCGGGACGAAACACCGGGGAGCTGTTTTTT. It encodes CASSAPGRNTGELFF. Together with reference TRBV2 and TRBJ2-2, the CDR3 gives the full variable domain: EPEVTQTPSHQVTQMGQEVILRCVPISNHLYFYWYRQILGQKVEFLVSFYNNEISEKSEIFDDQFSVERPDGSNFTLKIRSTKLEDSAMYFCASSAPGRNTGELFFGEGSRLTVL.